One T cell receptor (beta chain) is described in this entry. The antigen is unknown. PCR used 60 Vbeta primers and 13 Jbeta primers. Libraries were prepared by immunoSEQ multiplex PCR; TCRdb keeps only in-frame clonotypes and omits some of them. Of approximately 90,000 clones listed, 76% are singletons. The record originates from a study of cytomegalovirus exposure and HLA in healthy donors. Looking at the study overall: Across around 400 genotyped donors, roughly 85% landed in the Caucasian-associated ancestry cluster.

The ends lost 1 base at V and 4 bases at J; junction bases unmatched: 4. In germline, CDR1 is SGHTA, CDR2 FQGTGA. This CDR3 has 17 residues. The study, taken as a whole, reports: Most sequenced TCRs were rare (though some public TCRs occurred in many donors). In vitro testing confirmed a few CMV-associated chains as specific for CMV antigens. A later analysis reportedly found fewer N-insertions in an Asian-associated ancestry cluster than the roughly 670-donor mean.

The material sequenced was PBMCs. This sequence was found in a man aged 40-55 years in good health and CMV-seronegative. This sequence joins TRBV7-3 and TRBJ2-2; 12 positions agree with TRBD2. CDR3 in amino acids: CASSLRLAGASTGELFF. The CDR3 nucleotides read TGTGCCAGCAGCTTAAGACTAGCGGGGGCTAGCACCGGGGAGCTGTTTTTT. Variable domain in full (rest from reference TRBV7-3 and TRBJ2-2): GAGVSQTPSNKVTEKGKYVELRCDPISGHTALYWYRQSLGQGPEFLIYFQGTGAADDSGLPNDRFFAVRPEGSVSTLKIQRTERGDSAVYLCASSLRLAGASTGELFFGEGSRLTVL.